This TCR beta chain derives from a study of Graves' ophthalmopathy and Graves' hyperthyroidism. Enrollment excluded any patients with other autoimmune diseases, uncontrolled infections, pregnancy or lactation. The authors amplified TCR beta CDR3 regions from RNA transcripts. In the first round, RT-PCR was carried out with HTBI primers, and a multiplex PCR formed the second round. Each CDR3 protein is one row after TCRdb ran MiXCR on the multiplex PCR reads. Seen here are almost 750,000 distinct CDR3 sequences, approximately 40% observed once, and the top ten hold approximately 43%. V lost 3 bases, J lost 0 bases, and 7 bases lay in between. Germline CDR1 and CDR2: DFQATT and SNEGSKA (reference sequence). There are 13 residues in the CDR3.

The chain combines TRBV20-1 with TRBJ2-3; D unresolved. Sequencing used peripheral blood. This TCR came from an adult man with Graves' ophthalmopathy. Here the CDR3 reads CSASMSSTDTQYF. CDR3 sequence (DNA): TGCAGTGCTAGTATGAGTAGCACAGATACGCAGTATTTT.